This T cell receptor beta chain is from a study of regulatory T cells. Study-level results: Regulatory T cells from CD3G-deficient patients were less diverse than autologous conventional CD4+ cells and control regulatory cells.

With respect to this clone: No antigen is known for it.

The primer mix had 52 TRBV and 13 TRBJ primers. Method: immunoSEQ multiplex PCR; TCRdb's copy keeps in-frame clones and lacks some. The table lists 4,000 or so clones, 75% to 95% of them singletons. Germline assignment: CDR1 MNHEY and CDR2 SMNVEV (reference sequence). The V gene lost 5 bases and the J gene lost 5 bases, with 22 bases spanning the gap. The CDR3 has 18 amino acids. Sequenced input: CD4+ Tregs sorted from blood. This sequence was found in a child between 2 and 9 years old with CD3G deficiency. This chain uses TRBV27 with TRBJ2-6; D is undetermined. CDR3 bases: TGTGCCAGCAGTCATATGAACTGGCTACAAAGTCGGGCCAACGTCCTGACTTTC. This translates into CASSHMNWLQSRANVLTF. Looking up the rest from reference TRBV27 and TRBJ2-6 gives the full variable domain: EAQVTQNPRYLITVTGKKLTVTCSQNMNHEYMSWYRQDPGLGLRQIYYSMNVEVTDKGDVPEGYKVSRKEKRNFPLILESPSPNQTSLYFCASSHMNWLQSRANVLTFGAGSRLTVL.